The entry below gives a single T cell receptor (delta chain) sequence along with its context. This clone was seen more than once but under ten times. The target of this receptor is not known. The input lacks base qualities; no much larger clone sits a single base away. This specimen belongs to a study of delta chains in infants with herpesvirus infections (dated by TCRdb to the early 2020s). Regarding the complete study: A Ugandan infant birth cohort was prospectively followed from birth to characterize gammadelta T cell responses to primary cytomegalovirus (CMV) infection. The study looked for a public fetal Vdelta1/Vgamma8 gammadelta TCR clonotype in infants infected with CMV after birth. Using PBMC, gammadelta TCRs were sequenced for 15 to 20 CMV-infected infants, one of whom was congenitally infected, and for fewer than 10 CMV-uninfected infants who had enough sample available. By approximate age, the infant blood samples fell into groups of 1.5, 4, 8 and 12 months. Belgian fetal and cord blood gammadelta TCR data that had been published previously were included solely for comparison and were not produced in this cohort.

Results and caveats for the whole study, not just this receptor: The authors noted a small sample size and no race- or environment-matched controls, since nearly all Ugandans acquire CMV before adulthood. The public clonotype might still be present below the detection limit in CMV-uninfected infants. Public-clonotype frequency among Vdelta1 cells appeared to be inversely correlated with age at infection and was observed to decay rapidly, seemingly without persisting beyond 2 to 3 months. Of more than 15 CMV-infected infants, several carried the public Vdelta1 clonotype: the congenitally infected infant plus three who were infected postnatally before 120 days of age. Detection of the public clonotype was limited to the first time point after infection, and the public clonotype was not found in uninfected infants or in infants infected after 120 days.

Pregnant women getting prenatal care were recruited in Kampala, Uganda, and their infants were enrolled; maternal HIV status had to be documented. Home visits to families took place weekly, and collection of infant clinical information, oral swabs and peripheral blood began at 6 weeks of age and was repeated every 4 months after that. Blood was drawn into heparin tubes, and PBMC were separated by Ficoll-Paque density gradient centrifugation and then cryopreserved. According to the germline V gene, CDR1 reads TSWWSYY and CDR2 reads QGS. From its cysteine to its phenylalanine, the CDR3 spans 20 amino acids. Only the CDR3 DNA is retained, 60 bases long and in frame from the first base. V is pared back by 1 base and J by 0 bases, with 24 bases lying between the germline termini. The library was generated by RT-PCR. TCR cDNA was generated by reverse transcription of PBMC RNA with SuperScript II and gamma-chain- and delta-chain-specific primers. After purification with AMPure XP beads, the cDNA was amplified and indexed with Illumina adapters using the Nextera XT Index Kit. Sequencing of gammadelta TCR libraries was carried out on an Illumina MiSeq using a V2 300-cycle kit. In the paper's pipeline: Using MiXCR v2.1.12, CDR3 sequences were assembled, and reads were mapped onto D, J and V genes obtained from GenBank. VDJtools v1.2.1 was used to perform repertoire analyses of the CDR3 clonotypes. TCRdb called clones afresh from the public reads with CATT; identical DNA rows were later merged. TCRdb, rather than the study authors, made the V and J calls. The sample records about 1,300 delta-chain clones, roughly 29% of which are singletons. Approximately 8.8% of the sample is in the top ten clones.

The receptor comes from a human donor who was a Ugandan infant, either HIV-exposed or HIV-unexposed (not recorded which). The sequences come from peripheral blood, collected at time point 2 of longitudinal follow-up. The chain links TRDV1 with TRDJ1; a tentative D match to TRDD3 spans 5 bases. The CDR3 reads CALGEPTGATPTDYTDKLIF. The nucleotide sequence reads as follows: TGTGCTCTTGGGGAACCTACGGGGGCTACGCCCACTGACTACACCGATAAACTCATCTTT.